Presented here are 10 T cell receptor beta chains from one specimen sequenced in a study of T cell responses to AZD1222 COVID-19 vaccine. Data came from immunoSEQ multiplex PCR; TCRdb stores just in-frame clones and leaves some out. The table shows roughly 150,000 clones, with roughly 84% occurring only once. This specimen consisted of peripheral blood, obtained on day 0 of AZD1222 vaccination. The receptor source for this set is an adult in good health.

This chain joins TRBV24-1 and TRBJ2-5, with 9 bases aligning to TRBD2. Unmatched junction bases numbered 11, after V lost 3 bases and J lost 1 base. Germline V gene sequence: CDR1 KGHDR, CDR2 SFDVKD. The CDR3 length is 18 residues. In DNA form, the CDR3 reads TGTGCCACCAGTGATACCTCCGGGCAGCGGGGGGTCCAAGAGACCCAGTACTTC. As protein: CATSDTSGQRGVQETQYF.

The chain carries TRBV7-9 and TRBJ2-2; D is possibly TRBD1 (6 bases). The V end lost 5 bases, the J end lost 5 bases, and 15 bases lay between the germline ends. The CDR3 consists of 15 residues. Germline loops: CDR1 SEHNR, CDR2 FQNEAQ (reference sequence). CDR3 DNA sequence: TGTGCCAGCAGCCGGGACACCTCGGGGACCGGGGAGCTGTTTTTT. This gives the protein CASSRDTSGTGELFF.

The rearrangement joins TRBV7-3 to TRBJ2-7, with D possibly being TRBD2 (7 bases). Trimming took 0 bases from V and 5 from J, leaving 14 bases between them. CDR3 length: 15 amino acids. Germline V gene data show CDR1 as SGHTA and CDR2 as FQGTGA. The CDR3 DNA reads TGTGCCAGCAGCTTAACCGGAGGGGAGGGGGACGAGCAGTACTTC. This gives the protein CASSLTGGEGDEQYF.

This sequence joins TRBV28 and TRBJ1-1; no clear D. CDR3 length equals 14 residues. Trimming removed 2 bases from V and 3 bases from J, with 10 bases in between. Germline CDR1 is MDHEN and CDR2 is SYDVKM. Here the CDR3 reads CASSLEGSYTEAFF. CDR3 nucleotide sequence: TGTGCCAGCAGTTTAGAGGGCTCCTACACTGAAGCTTTCTTT.

This chain connects TRBV2 to TRBJ1-3, with 12 bases lining up with TRBD1. Germline values: CDR1 SNHLY, CDR2 FYNNEI. Losses at the gene ends were 4 bases for V and 9 bases for J; bases not matched to a gene: 4. The CDR3 spans 14 residues. The CDR3 coding sequence is TGTGCCAGCAGTGGGGACAGGGGGCGAACCACCATATATTTT. Its protein is CASSGDRGRTTIYF.

The chain uses TRBV6-1 and TRBJ2-7, with 10 bases aligning to TRBD1. Trimming at V came to 1 base and at J to 7 bases, leaving 7 bases not matched to a gene. CDR1 MNHNS and CDR2 SASEGT come from the germline V gene. The CDR3 runs 15 residues. The chain's CDR3 is CASSEGQGAIREQYF. CDR3 in DNA: TGTGCCAGCAGTGAAGGACAGGGGGCAATTCGAGAGCAGTACTTC.

Comment on this clone: Other DNA variants within this sample encode the same CDR3. V gene TRBV28 combines with J gene TRBJ2-1; TRBD2 matches at 11 bases. The CDR3 consists of 13 residues. The ends lost 8 bases at V and 6 bases at J; junction bases unmatched: 3. Germline V gene lookup returns CDR1 MDHEN and CDR2 SYDVKM. The CDR3 nucleotides read TGTGCCAGCCTAGCGGGGGGCCTCAATGAGCAGTTCTTC. Translating gives CASLAGGLNEQFF.

This clone is a singleton in its sample. V is TRBV4-1 and J is TRBJ1-3; possible D gene TRBD1, 5 bases. Germline-derived CDR1 and CDR2 are MGHRA and YSYEKL. V shed 1 base and J shed 1 base, with 17 bases lying between them. The length of the CDR3 is 18 residues. The CDR3 is CASSQVSGALESGNTIYF. CDR3 nucleotide sequence: TGCGCCAGCAGCCAAGTCTCCGGGGCCCTAGAATCTGGAAACACCATATATTTT.

V and J are TRBV28 and TRBJ1-3; the D gene is possibly TRBD1 (6 bases). The CDR3 has 16 residues. The V end lost 5 bases, the J end lost 3 bases, and 17 bases lay between the germline ends. In germline, CDR1 is MDHEN, CDR2 SYDVKM. The CDR3 coding sequence is TGTGCCAGCAGTCTACTAGTACAGGGTAATGGAAACACCATATATTTT. Amino acids: CASSLLVQGNGNTIYF. Supplemented by reference TRBV28 and TRBJ1-3, the full variable domain reads DVKVTQSSRYLVKRTGEKVFLECVQDMDHENMFWYRQDPGLGLRLIYFSYDVKMKEKGDIPEGYSVSREKKERFSLILESASTNQTSMYLCASSLLVQGNGNTIYFGEGSWLTVV.

This clone was found once. V and J are TRBV11-2 and TRBJ2-3, with D hard to call. V was clipped by 5 bases and J by 2 bases, with 8 bases between them. The CDR3 is made up of 13 amino acids. Germline V gene lookup returns CDR1 SGHAT and CDR2 FQNNGV. CDR3 residues: CASSPDPTDTQYF. Here the CDR3 DNA reads TGTGCCAGCAGCCCCGACCCCACAGATACGCAGTATTTT.